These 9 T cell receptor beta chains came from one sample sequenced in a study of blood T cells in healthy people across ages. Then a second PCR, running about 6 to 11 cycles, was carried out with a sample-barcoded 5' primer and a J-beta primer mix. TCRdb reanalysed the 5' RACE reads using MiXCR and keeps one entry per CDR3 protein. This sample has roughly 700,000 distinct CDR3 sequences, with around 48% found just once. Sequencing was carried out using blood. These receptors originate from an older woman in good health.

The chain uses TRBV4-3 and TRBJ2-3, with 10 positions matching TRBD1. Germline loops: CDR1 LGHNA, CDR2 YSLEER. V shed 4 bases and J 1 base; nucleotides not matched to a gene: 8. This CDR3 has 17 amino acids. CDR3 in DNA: TGCGCCAGCAGCCCCCGGGGGGGACAGGGGCGCACAGATACGCAGTATTTT. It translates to CASSPRGGQGRTDTQYF.

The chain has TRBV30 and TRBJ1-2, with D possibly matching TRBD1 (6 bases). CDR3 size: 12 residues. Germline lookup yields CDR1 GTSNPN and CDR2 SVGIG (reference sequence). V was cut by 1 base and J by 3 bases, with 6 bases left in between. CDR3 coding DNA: TGTGCCTGGAGTGCAGGGGACTATGGCTACACCTTC. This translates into CAWSAGDYGYTF.

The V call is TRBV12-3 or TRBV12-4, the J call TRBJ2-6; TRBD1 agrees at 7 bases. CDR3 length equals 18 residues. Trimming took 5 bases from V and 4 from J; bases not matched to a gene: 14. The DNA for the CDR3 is TGTGCCAGCAGTGCTCAGGGACAGTTTTTTGCGGGGGCCAACGTCCTGACTTTC. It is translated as CASSAQGQFFAGANVLTF.

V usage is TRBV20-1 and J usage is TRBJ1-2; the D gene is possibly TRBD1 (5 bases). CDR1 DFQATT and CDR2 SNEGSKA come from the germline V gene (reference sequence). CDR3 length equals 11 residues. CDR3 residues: CTTIRDYGYTF. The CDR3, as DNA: TGCACCACGATCAGGGACTATGGCTACACCTTC.

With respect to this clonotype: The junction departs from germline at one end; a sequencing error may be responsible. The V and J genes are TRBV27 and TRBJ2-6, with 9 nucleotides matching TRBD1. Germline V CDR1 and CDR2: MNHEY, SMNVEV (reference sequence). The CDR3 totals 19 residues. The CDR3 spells CGSSGYGGQGISGANVLTF. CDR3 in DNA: TGTGGCAGCAGTGGATACGGAGGACAGGGGATCTCTGGGGCCAACGTCCTGACTTTC.

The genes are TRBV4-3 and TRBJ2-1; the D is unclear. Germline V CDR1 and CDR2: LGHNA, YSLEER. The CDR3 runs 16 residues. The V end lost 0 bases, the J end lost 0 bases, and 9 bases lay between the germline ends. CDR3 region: CASSQDWRSSYNEQFF. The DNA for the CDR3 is TGCGCCAGCAGCCAAGATTGGAGAAGCTCCTACAATGAGCAGTTCTTC.

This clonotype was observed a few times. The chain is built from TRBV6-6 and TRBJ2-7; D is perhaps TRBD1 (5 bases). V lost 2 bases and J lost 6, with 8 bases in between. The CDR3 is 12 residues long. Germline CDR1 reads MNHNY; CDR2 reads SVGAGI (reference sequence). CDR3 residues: CASSYDSCEQYF. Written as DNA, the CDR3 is TGTGCCAGCAGTTACGACAGCTGCGAGCAGTACTTC.

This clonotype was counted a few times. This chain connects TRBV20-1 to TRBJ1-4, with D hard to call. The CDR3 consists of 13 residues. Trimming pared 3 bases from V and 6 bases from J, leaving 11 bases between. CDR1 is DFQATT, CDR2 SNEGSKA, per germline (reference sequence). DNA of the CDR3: TGCAGTGCTAGGGGGAGGGCGTATGAAAAACTGTTTTTT. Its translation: CSARGRAYEKLFF.

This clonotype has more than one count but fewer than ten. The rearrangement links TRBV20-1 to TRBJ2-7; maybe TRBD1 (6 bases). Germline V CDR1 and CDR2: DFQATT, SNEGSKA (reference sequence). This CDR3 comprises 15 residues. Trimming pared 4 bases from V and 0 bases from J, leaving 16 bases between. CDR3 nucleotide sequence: TGCAGTGCTAAAGGACAGTCCATTGACTCCTACGAGCAGTACTTC. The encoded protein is CSAKGQSIDSYEQYF.